This TCR beta chain is drawn from a study of shared clonotypes between healthy human individuals. The germline CDR1 and CDR2 sequences are LNHDA and SQIVND (reference sequence). There are 13 residues in the CDR3. V was pared by 3 bases and J by 8 bases, with 3 bases of the junction left unmatched. Sequencing used immunoSEQ multiplex PCR; TCRdb keeps in-frame clones, though not all of them. The profile covers a few hundred thousand clones, with 95% to 98% appearing a single time and approximately 0.057% taken by the ten largest. Sequenced input: naive CD4+ T cells sorted from blood. The sample's subset: CD45RA+ positively selected. The clonotype was recovered from a woman in her thirties in good health. J is TRBJ1-2 and V is TRBV19, with 10 nucleotides matching TRBD1. DNA for the CDR3: TGTGCCAGTAGTATCGGGACAGGGGTAGGCTACACCTTC. Translated, it gives CASSIGTGVGYTF. Looking up the rest from reference TRBV19 and TRBJ1-2 gives the full variable domain: DGGITQSPKYLFRKEGQNVTLSCEQNLNHDAMYWYRQDPGQGLRLIYYSQIVNDFQKGDIAEGYSVSREKKESFPLTVTSAQKNPTAFYLCASSIGTGVGYTFGSGTRLTVV.